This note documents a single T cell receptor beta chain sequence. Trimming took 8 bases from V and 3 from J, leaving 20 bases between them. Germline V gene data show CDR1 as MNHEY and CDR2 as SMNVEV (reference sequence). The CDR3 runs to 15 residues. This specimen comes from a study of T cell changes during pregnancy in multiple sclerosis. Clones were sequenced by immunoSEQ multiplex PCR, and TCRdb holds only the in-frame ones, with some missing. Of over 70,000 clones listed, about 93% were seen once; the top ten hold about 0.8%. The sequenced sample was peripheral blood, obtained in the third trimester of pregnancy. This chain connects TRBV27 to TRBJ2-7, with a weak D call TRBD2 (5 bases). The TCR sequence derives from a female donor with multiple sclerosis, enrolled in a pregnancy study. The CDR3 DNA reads TGTGCCAGCGGCCCATCGACACTTACTAGCTACGAGCAGTACTTC. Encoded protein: CASGPSTLTSYEQYF.